The 32 T cell receptor beta chains below were found in one sample sequenced in a study of blood T cells in healthy people across ages. Then a second PCR, running roughly 6 to 12 cycles, was carried out with a sample-barcoded 5' primer and a J-beta primer mix. TCRdb re-analysed the 5' RACE reads in MiXCR, keeping a single row per CDR3 protein. The sample has about 1.5 million distinct CDR3 sequences; roughly 40% are singletons. The specimen sequenced was blood. These receptors all come from a woman between 18 and 30 years old in good health.

The gene calls are TRBV9 and TRBJ2-1, with D maybe TRBD1 (6 bases). The CDR3 runs to 17 residues. V lost 5 bases and J lost 1, with 19 bases in between. Germline V gene data show CDR1 as SGDLS and CDR2 as YYNGEE. CDR3 nucleotides: TGTGCCAGCAGGGGCCGTGAAACGACAGGTTCCTACAATGAGCAGTTCTTC. Translation gives CASRGRETTGSYNEQFF.

Regarding this clonotype: One end of the junction is discordant with germline, which a read error may explain. The gene calls are TRBV10-3 and TRBJ2-1; D remains ambiguous. In germline, CDR1 is ENHRY, CDR2 SYGVKD. The CDR3 is 12 amino acids. The CDR3 coding sequence is TGTGTCATCAGTGGCGTCAACAATGAGCAGTTCTTC. Protein sequence: CVISGVNNEQFF.

V and J are TRBV15 and TRBJ2-3; 7 positions match TRBD2. The CDR3 is made up of 16 amino acids. V was clipped by 0 bases and J by 2 bases; unmatched bases: 5. From germline, CDR1 is LNHNV and CDR2 YYDKDF (reference sequence). The CDR3: CATSRDQAGNTDTQYF. The CDR3 DNA reads TGTGCCACCAGCAGAGATCAAGCGGGGAACACAGATACGCAGTATTTT.

The CDR3 region is CASSLPARDRVYF. CDR3 DNA sequence: TGTGCCAGCAGCCTCCCCGCCCGGGACAGGGTGTACTTC. The chain carries TRBV7-9 and TRBJ2-5; 9 nucleotides agree with TRBD1. CDR3 length: 13 amino acids. The trim removed 5 bases at V and 13 bases at J, leaving 11 bases unmatched. Germline CDR1 reads SEHNR; CDR2 reads FQNEAQ (reference sequence). The entire variable domain, with the rest obtained from reference TRBV7-9 and TRBJ2-5, is as follows: DTGVSQNPRHKITKRGQNVTFRCDPISEHNRLYWYRQTLGQGPEFLTYFQNEAQLEKSRLLSDRFSAERPKGSFSTLEIQRTEQGDSAMYLCASSLPARDRVYFGPGTRLLVL.

This clonotype was seen only a few times. Relative to the germline gene, one junction end is altered; a read error may explain this. This sequence joins TRBV18 and TRBJ2-7; D uncertain. Germline values: CDR1 KGHSH, CDR2 LQKENI. The CDR3 length is 14 residues. DNA for the CDR3: TGTGCCAGCTCGCCACCGTGGCATCTAGGCGAGCAGTACTTC. Its translation: CASSPPWHLGEQYF.

This clonotype has more than one count but fewer than ten. The chain uses TRBV18 and TRBJ1-1, with D maybe TRBD1 (5 bases). CDR3 length: 14 residues. Per the germline V gene, CDR1 is KGHSH and CDR2 is LQKENI. V was clipped by 6 bases and J by 4 bases, with 15 bases between them. Here the CDR3 reads CASSHLAGGTEAFF. DNA of the CDR3: TGTGCCAGCTCCCACCTGGCGGGGGGCACTGAAGCTTTCTTT.

This clonotype was detected a few times. V and J are TRBV13 and TRBJ1-2; weak D call: TRBD1 (5 bases). There are 14 residues in the CDR3. The V gene lost 4 bases and the J gene lost 2 bases, with 11 bases spanning the gap. Germline V gene data show CDR1 as PRHDT and CDR2 as FYEKMQ (reference sequence). The CDR3 nucleotides are TGTGCCAGCAGCTCACCGGGACGGAACTATGGCTACACCTTC. It translates to CASSSPGRNYGYTF.

The rearrangement uses TRBV5-5 and TRBJ1-3; D unclear. The ends were cut back, 0 bases at V and 0 bases at J, with 10 bases in the middle. The CDR3 length is 16 residues. The V gene's germline CDR1 is SGHKS and CDR2 YYEKEE (reference sequence). The CDR3 bases are TGTGCCAGCAGCTTGGAAGGCAGGCCCTCTGGAAACACCATATATTTT. Its translation: CASSLEGRPSGNTIYF.

This clonotype was found once. CDR3 nucleotides: TGTGCCAGCACATTGGACAGGTTCTCTGGGGCCAACGTCCTGACTTTC. Translating gives CASTLDRFSGANVLTF. The chain carries TRBV6-5 and TRBJ2-6; 7 bases match TRBD1. This CDR3 has 16 residues. Germline CDR1 reads MNHEY; CDR2 reads SVGAGI. Trimming at V came to 7 bases and at J to 0 bases, leaving 6 bases not matched to a gene.

Regarding this clonotype: A junction boundary mismatches the germline segment, possibly from a read error. V is TRBV7-8 and J is TRBJ1-5; the match to TRBD1 covers 7 bases. The germline V gene encodes CDR1 SGHVS and CDR2 FQNEAQ. This CDR3 region has 15 residues. DNA of the CDR3: TGTGCCAGCAGCTTTACAGGGGACCGAAATCTGCCCCAGCATTTT. Encoded protein: CASSFTGDRNLPQHF.

The chain links TRBV20-1 to TRBJ2-5; TRBD2 matches at 11 bases. Germline V gene sequence: CDR1 DFQATT, CDR2 SNEGSKA (reference sequence). The CDR3 loop spans 12 amino acids. With V trimmed by 6 bases and J by 11 bases, 8 bases remained unmatched. In nucleotides, the CDR3 is TGCAGTGCCCCAACTAGCGGGGGTGTGCAGTACTTC. Amino acid sequence: CSAPTSGGVQYF.

The chain is built from TRBV20-1 and TRBJ1-2; tentative D call: TRBD1 (6 bases). CDR3 length: 18 amino acids. The V and J ends lost 0 bases and 1 base respectively, with 21 bases between them. Germline assignment: CDR1 DFQATT and CDR2 SNEGSKA (reference sequence). In nucleotides, the CDR3 is TGCAGTGCTAGAGATCCCACAGGGCCTTTTCACGATAACTATGGCTACACCTTC. This sequence encodes CSARDPTGPFHDNYGYTF.

This chain links TRBV7-2 with TRBJ2-1; D is undetermined. The germline CDR1 and CDR2 sequences are SGHTA and FQGNSA. V gave up 2 bases and J gave up 10 bases, with 18 bases separating them. The CDR3 spans 15 residues. CDR3 in amino acids: CASSLTTAEIGEQFF. The CDR3, as DNA: TGTGCCAGCAGCTTAACGACCGCCGAAATCGGGGAGCAGTTCTTC.

The table lists this clonotype with a few counts. The chain recombines TRBV7-2 with TRBJ1-2, with TRBD1 as a possible D gene (5 bases). Trimming removed 7 bases from V and 12 bases from J, with 21 bases in between. The CDR3 loop spans 13 amino acids. Germline CDR1 is SGHTA and CDR2 is FQGNSA. CDR3 loop: CASISSGTHTNTF. As DNA, the CDR3 is TGTGCCAGCATCTCCTCCGGGACCCATACTAACACCTTC.

This clonotype has more than one count but fewer than ten. This chain links TRBV6-5 with TRBJ1-2; TRBD1 is a possible D gene (5 bases). Germline CDR1 and CDR2: MNHEY and SVGAGI. This CDR3 has 14 residues. V was pared by 6 bases and J by 13 bases, with 24 bases between. In DNA form, the CDR3 reads TGTGCCAGCAGCCCGGGGCAGGGTTGGCCAAAGGGCACCTTC. It encodes CASSPGQGWPKGTF.

V is TRBV20-1 and J is TRBJ2-5; unclear D gene. With 6 bases removed from V and 5 bases from J, the gap between germline ends came to 16 bases. The CDR3 consists of 13 residues. CDR1 and CDR2 from the germline V gene are DFQATT and SNEGSKA (reference sequence). CDR3 region: CSATDDSWETQYF. CDR3 nucleotide sequence: TGCAGTGCGACTGATGACTCCTGGGAGACCCAGTACTTC.

There are a few counts of this clonotype. The chain employs TRBV7-2 and TRBJ2-7; D not resolved. V gave up 7 bases and J gave up 5 bases, with 15 bases separating them. This CDR3 spans 13 amino acids. Germline V gene data show CDR1 as SGHTA and CDR2 as FQGNSA. CDR3 DNA sequence: TGTGCCAGCACCAGAACCGCCGTGCACGAGCAGTACTTC. It yields the protein CASTRTAVHEQYF.

V usage is TRBV5-1 and J usage is TRBJ2-5; 8 nucleotides align to TRBD1. Trimming removed 3 bases from V and 1 base from J; junction bases left unmatched: 11. Per germline, CDR1 SGHRS and CDR2 YFSETQ. The CDR3 length is 17 residues. The CDR3 reads CASSWDRQGNFQETQYF. As DNA, the CDR3 is TGCGCCAGCAGCTGGGACAGACAGGGGAATTTCCAAGAGACCCAGTACTTC.

The chain uses TRBV12-3 or TRBV12-4 and TRBJ2-5; the match to TRBD1 covers 7 bases. Gene TRBJ2-7 matches the end of the DNA better, so the J call may be wrong. CDR3 length: 12 amino acids. The CDR3 reads CASSFTGVEQYF. DNA of the CDR3: TGTGCCAGCAGTTTCACAGGGGTCGAGCAGTACTTC.

The chain joins TRBV5-1 to TRBJ2-7; no clear D. The germline CDR1 and CDR2 sequences are SGHRS and YFSETQ. The CDR3 consists of 15 residues. Trimming removed 1 base at V and 7 bases at J, with 18 bases between. In DNA, the CDR3 is TGCGCCAGCAGCTTGAGGCAGCCGTCCTACAATGAGCAGTACTTC. Its translation is CASSLRQPSYNEQYF.

The CDR3 loop reads CAITSAVGAEAFF. CDR3 bases: TGTGCCATTACGTCCGCGGTTGGCGCTGAAGCTTTCTTT. The rearrangement joins TRBV6-1 to TRBJ1-1; no clear D gene. Trimming removed 10 bases from V and 6 bases from J, with 18 bases in between. Germline CDR1 is MNHNS and CDR2 is SASEGT. CDR3 length equals 13 residues.

This clonotype has more than one count but fewer than ten. CDR3 protein: CASSQVERGGGDTQYF. In nucleotides, the CDR3 is TGTGCCAGCAGCCAAGTAGAACGGGGGGGCGGAGATACGCAGTATTTT. V gene TRBV14 combines with J gene TRBJ2-3, with 8 bases fitting TRBD2. Germline V lookup: CDR1 SGHDN, CDR2 FVKESK. CDR3 length: 16 amino acids. The ends lost 1 base at V and 5 bases at J; junction bases unmatched: 8.

The chain recombines TRBV20-1 with TRBJ2-1; 8 bases are a match to TRBD2. CDR3 length: 16 residues. Germline V CDR1 and CDR2: DFQATT, SNEGSKA (reference sequence). Trimming removed 4 bases from V and 9 bases from J; junction bases left unmatched: 17. This chain's CDR3 is CSANLLGASRGGEQFF. Written as DNA, the CDR3 is TGCAGTGCTAACCTCCTGGGCGCCAGTCGGGGGGGTGAGCAGTTCTTC.

V gene TRBV7-9 combines with J gene TRBJ1-4; a possible D gene is TRBD1 (5 bases). Germline assignment: CDR1 SEHNR and CDR2 FQNEAQ (reference sequence). The CDR3 spans 14 residues. The V end lost 5 bases, the J end lost 5 bases, and 12 bases lay between the germline ends. The CDR3 region is CASSPGLSNEKLFF. The CDR3 bases are TGTGCCAGCAGCCCAGGGCTTTCCAATGAAAAACTGTTTTTT.

This chain uses TRBV12-3 or TRBV12-4 with TRBJ2-2, with D perhaps matching TRBD2 (5 bases). V was shortened by 1 base and J by 2 bases, with 11 bases between the two germline ends. This CDR3 has 16 residues. The CDR3 DNA sequence: TGTGCCAGCAGTTTAGGGGCTAGCCGTAACACCGGGGAGCTGTTTTTT. This sequence encodes CASSLGASRNTGELFF.

V usage is TRBV12-3 or TRBV12-4 and J usage is TRBJ2-2; D gene ambiguous. This CDR3 is 12 amino acids long. V lost 4 bases to trimming and J lost 7 bases, with 7 bases between them. CDR3 DNA sequence: TGTGCCAGCAGTTGGGCGGTCGGGGAGCTGTTTTTT. This encodes CASSWAVGELFF.

This chain uses TRBV11-2 with TRBJ2-7; no firm D call. There are 17 residues in the CDR3. CDR1 and CDR2 from the germline V gene are SGHAT and FQNNGV. Trimming took 5 bases from V and 0 from J, leaving 20 bases between them. CDR3 protein: CASSPSLRQASSYEQYF. CDR3 nucleotides: TGTGCCAGCAGCCCGAGCCTGAGGCAGGCGTCCTCCTACGAGCAGTACTTC.

The chain combines TRBV6-5 with TRBJ2-7; D call uncertain. Germline CDR1 MNHEY, CDR2 SVGAGI. This CDR3 region has 14 residues. V was shortened by 3 bases and J by 3 bases, with 12 bases between the two germline ends. The CDR3 sequence: CASSYRQTGYEQYF. The CDR3 DNA follows: TGTGCCAGCAGTTATAGGCAGACCGGCTACGAGCAGTACTTC.

In its sample, this clonotype was seen a few times. The CDR3 coding sequence is TGTGCCAGCAGCGTAGGACAGGGGAGGTCCTTGGAGCAGTACTTC. As protein: CASSVGQGRSLEQYF. The V call is TRBV9, the J call TRBJ2-4; TRBD1 matches at 8 bases. The CDR3 runs to 15 residues. Germline CDR1 SGDLS, CDR2 YYNGEE. V shed 0 bases, J shed 13 bases, and the junction held 12 bases outside the gene matches. Combining the CDR3 with reference TRBV9 and TRBJ2-4 gives the whole variable domain DSGVTQTPKHLITATGQRVTLRCSPRSGDLSVYWYQQSLDQGLQFLIQYYNGEERAKGNILERFSAQQFPDLHSELNLSSLELGDSALYFCASSVGQGRSLEQYFGAGTRLSVL.

This clonotype was seen repeatedly, ten times or more. At one end, the junction sequence differs from germline, possibly due to a read error. The rearrangement joins TRBV5-1 to TRBJ2-7; tentative D call: TRBD1 (5 bases). The CDR3 is made up of 13 amino acids. CDR1 SGHRS and CDR2 YFSETQ come from the germline V gene. CDR3 sequence (DNA): TGTGCCAGCAGTTCGGACATCTCCTACGAGCAGTACTTC. Translating it yields CASSSDISYEQYF.

Turning to this clonotype: The junction does not match germline at one end; this may be a read error. The CDR3 DNA is TGCAGTGCTGGACTTAACTACAATGAGCGGTTCTTC. Translated: CSAGLNYNERFF. J is TRBJ2-1 and V is TRBV20-1, with a tentative D call TRBD2 (5 bases). This CDR3 is built from 12 residues. CDR1 is DFQATT and CDR2 is SNEGSKA in the germline V gene (reference sequence).

The chain combines TRBV20-1 with TRBJ2-3, with 8 bases fitting TRBD2. V dropped 0 bases and J dropped 5; count of bases not matched to a gene: 7. Germline V lookup: CDR1 DFQATT, CDR2 SNEGSKA (reference sequence). The CDR3 is 15 residues long. CDR3 sequence (DNA): TGCAGTGCTAGAGATCAACCCGGGGGGGTAGATACGCAGTATTTT. Protein sequence: CSARDQPGGVDTQYF.